This T cell receptor (beta chain) was documented in a study of blood T cells in healthy people across ages. Study-wide results and caveats: Naive CD4+ cells and diversity were both higher in long-lived donors than in aged donors.

Next came a second PCR, run for about 7 to 12 cycles, which used a sample-barcoded 5' primer along with a J-beta primer mix. TCRdb ran MiXCR on the 5' RACE reads and lists one entry per CDR3 protein. The repertoire holds 1.5 million to 2 million distinct CDR3 sequences, with about 50% as singletons. CDR3 size: 13 residues. Germline CDR1 SGHTA, CDR2 FQGNSA. Deletions cut 7 bases from V and 3 bases from J, with 12 bases between. Comment on this clonotype: The antigen is undetermined.

This chain joins TRBV7-2 and TRBJ2-5, with a tentative D call TRBD1 (5 bases). The source of this sequence is a woman aged 40 to 55 in good health. Sequencing was performed on blood. This chain's CDR3 is CASTRASKETQYF. Written as DNA, the CDR3 is TGTGCCAGCACCAGGGCCTCAAAAGAGACCCAGTACTTC. Combining the CDR3 with reference TRBV7-2 and TRBJ2-5 gives the whole variable domain GAGVSQSPSNKVTEKGKDVELRCDPISGHTALYWYRQSLGQGLEFLIYFQGNSAPDKSGLPSDRFSAERTGGSVSTLTIQRTQQEDSAVYLCASTRASKETQYFGPGTRLLVL.